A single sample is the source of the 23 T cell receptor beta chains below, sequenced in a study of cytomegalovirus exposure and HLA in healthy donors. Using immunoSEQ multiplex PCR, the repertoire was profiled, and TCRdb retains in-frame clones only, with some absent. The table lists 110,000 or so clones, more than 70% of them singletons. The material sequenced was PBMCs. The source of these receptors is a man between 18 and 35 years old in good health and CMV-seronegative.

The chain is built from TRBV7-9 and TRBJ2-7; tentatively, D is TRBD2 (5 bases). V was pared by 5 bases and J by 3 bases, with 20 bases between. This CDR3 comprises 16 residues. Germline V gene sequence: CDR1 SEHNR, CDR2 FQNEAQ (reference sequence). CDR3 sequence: CASSPSLARVYYEQYF. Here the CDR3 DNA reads TGTGCCAGCAGCCCCTCGCTAGCTCGCGTCTACTACGAGCAGTACTTC.

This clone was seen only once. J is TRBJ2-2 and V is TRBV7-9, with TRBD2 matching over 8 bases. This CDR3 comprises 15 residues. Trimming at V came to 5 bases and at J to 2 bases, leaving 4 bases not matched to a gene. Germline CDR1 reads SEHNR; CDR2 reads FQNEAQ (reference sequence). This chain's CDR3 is CASSRGGGNTGELFF. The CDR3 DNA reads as TGTGCCAGCAGCCGGGGGGGTGGCAACACCGGGGAGCTGTTTTTT.

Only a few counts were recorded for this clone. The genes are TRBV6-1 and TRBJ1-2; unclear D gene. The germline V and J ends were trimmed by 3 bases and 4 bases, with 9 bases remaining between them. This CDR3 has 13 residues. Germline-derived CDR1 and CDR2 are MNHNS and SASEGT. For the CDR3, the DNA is TGTGCCAGCAGTGAGGGAGGTCGCTATGGCTACACCTTC. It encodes CASSEGGRYGYTF.

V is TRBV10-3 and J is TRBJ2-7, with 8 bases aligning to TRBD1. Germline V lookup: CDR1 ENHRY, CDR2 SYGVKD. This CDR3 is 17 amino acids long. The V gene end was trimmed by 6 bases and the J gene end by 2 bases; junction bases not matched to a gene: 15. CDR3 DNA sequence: TGTGCCATCAGCGATAATACAGGGGGGTCACTAGCCTACGAGCAGTACTTC. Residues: CAISDNTGGSLAYEQYF.

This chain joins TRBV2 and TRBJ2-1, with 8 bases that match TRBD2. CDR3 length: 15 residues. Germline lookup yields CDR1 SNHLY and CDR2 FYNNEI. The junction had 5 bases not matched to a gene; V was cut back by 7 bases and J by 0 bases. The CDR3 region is CASTPSGSSYNEQFF. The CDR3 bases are TGTGCCAGCACCCCCAGCGGGAGCTCCTACAATGAGCAGTTCTTC.

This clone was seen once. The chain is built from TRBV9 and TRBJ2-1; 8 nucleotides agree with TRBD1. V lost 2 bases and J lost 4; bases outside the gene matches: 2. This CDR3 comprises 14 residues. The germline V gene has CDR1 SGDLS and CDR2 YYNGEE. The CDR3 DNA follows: TGTGCCAGCAGCGTGGACAGGGAATACAATGAGCAGTTCTTC. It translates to CASSVDREYNEQFF.

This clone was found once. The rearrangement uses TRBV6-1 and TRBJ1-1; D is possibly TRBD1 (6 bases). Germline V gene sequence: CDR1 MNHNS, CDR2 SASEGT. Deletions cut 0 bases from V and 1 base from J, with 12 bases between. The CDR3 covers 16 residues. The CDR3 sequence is CASSEALQGPNTEAFF. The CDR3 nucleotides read TGTGCCAGCAGTGAAGCGCTTCAGGGGCCGAACACTGAAGCTTTCTTT.

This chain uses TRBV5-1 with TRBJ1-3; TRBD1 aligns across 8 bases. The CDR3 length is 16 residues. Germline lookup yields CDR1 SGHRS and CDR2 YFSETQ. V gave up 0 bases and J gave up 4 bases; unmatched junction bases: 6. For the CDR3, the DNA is TGCGCCAGCAGCTTGGATGGGCAGGGGGCCGGAAACACCATATATTTT. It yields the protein CASSLDGQGAGNTIYF.

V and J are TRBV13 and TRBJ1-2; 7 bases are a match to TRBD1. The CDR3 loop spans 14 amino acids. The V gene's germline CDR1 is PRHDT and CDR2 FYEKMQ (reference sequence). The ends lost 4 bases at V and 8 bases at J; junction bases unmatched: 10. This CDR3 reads CASSSYLQGSGYTF. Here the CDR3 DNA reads TGTGCCAGCAGCTCCTACCTACAGGGGAGCGGCTACACCTTC.

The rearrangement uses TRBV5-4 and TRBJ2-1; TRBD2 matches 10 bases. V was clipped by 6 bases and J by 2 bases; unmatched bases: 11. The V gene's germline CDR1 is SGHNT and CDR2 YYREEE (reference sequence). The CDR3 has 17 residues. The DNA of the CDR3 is TGTGCCAGCACCCCAGCAAGTGGACTAGCGGCCTACAATGAGCAGTTCTTC. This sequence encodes CASTPASGLAAYNEQFF.

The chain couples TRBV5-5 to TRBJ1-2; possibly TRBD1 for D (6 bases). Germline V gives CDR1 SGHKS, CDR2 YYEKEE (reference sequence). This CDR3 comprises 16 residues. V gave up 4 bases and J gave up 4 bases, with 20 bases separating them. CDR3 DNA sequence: TGTGCCAGCAGCCCTCTCGCCGGGGGGCTGACCTATGGCTACACCTTC. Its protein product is CASSPLAGGLTYGYTF.

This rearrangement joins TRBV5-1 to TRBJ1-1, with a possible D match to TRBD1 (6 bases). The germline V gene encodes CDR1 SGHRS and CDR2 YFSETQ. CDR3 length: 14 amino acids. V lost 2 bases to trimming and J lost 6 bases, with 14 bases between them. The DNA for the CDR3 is TGCGCCAGCAGCTTACAGGGAGCATTTTCTGAAGCTTTCTTT. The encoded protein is CASSLQGAFSEAFF.

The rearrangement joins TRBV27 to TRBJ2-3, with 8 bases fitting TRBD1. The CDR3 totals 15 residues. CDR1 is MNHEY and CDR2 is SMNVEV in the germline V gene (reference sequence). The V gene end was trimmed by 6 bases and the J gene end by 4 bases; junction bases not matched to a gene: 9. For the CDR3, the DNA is TGTGCCAGCAGCATAGGGCGGACAGGGTCAGATACGCAGTATTTT. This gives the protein CASSIGRTGSDTQYF.

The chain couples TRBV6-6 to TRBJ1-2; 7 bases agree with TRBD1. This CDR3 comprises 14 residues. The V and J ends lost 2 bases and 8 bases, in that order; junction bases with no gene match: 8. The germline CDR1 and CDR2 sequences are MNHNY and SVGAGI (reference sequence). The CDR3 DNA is TGTGCCAGCAGTTACACAGGGGATTCAGGGGGCTACACCTTC. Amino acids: CASSYTGDSGGYTF.

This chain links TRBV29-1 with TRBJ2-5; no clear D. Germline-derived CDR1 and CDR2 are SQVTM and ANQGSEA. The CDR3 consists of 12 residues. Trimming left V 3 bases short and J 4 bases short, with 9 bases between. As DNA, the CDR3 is TGCAGCGTTGAGAATCTAGGAGAGACCCAGTACTTC. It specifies CSVENLGETQYF. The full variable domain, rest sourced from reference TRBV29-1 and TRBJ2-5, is SAVISQKPSRDICQRGTSLTIQCQVDSQVTMMFWYRQQPGQSLTLIATANQGSEATYESGFVIDKFPISRPNLTFSTLTVSNMSPEDSSIYLCSVENLGETQYFGPGTRLLVL.

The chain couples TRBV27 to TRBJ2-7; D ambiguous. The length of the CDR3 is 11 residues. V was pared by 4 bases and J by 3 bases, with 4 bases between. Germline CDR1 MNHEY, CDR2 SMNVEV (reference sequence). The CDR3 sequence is CASSSYYEQYF. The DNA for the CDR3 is TGTGCCAGCAGTTCCTACTACGAGCAGTACTTC.

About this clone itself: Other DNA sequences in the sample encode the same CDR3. This CDR3 is CASSPTGGGQPQHF. CDR3 DNA sequence: TGTGCCAGCAGCCCGACAGGGGGAGGTCAGCCCCAGCATTTT. The V gene is TRBV6-5, the J gene TRBJ1-5; 9 positions agree with TRBD1. Germline V gene data show CDR1 as MNHEY and CDR2 as SVGAGI. The CDR3 runs to 14 residues. Trimming cost V 6 bases and J 6 bases; bases outside gene matches: 6.

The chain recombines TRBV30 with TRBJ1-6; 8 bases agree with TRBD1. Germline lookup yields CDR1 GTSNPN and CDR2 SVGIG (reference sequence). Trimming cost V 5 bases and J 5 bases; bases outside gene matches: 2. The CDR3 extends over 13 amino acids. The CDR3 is CAWDRGNNSPLHF. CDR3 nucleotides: TGTGCCTGGGACAGGGGAAATAATTCACCCCTCCACTTT.

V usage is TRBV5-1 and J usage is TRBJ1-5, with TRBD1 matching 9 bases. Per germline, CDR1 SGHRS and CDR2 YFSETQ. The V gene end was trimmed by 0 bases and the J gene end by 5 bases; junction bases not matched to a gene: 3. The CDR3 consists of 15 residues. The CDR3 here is CASSLGDRADQPQHF. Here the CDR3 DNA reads TGCGCCAGCAGCTTGGGGGACAGGGCTGATCAGCCCCAGCATTTT.

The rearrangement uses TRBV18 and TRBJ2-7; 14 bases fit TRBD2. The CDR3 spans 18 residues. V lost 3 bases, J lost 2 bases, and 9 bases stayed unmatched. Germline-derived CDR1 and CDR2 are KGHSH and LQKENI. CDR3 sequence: CASSPYMGLAGVPYEQYF. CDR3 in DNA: TGTGCCAGCTCACCGTACATGGGACTAGCGGGAGTACCCTACGAGCAGTACTTC.

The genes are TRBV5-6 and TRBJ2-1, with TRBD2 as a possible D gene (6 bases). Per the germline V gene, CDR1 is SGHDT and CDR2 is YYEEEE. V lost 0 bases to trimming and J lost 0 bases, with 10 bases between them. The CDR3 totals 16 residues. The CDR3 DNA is TGTGCCAGCAGCTTGGACCGGGGGAGCTCCTACAATGAGCAGTTCTTC. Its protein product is CASSLDRGSSYNEQFF. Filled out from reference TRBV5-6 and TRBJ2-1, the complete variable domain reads DAGVTQSPTHLIKTRGQQVTLRCSPKSGHDTVSWYQQALGQGPQFIFQYYEEEERQRGNFPDRFSGHQFPNYSSELNVNALLLGDSALYLCASSLDRGSSYNEQFFGPGTRLTVL.

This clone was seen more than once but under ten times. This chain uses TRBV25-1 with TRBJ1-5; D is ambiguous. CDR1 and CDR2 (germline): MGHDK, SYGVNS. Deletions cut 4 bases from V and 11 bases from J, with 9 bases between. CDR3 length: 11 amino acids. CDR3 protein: CASSALGAQHF. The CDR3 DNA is TGTGCCAGCAGTGCGCTCGGGGCCCAGCATTTT. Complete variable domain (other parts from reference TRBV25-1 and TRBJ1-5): EADIYQTPRYLVIGTGKKITLECSQTMGHDKMYWYQQDPGMELHLIHYSYGVNSTEKGDLSSESTVSRIRTEHFPLTLESARPSHTSQYLCASSALGAQHFGDGTRLSIL.

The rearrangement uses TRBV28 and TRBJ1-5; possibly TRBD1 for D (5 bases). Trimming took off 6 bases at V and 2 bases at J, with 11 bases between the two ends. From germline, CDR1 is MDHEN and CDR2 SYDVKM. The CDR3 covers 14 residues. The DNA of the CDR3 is TGTGCCAGCAGGCAGGGTTTTGGCAATCAGCCCCAGCATTTT. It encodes CASRQGFGNQPQHF.